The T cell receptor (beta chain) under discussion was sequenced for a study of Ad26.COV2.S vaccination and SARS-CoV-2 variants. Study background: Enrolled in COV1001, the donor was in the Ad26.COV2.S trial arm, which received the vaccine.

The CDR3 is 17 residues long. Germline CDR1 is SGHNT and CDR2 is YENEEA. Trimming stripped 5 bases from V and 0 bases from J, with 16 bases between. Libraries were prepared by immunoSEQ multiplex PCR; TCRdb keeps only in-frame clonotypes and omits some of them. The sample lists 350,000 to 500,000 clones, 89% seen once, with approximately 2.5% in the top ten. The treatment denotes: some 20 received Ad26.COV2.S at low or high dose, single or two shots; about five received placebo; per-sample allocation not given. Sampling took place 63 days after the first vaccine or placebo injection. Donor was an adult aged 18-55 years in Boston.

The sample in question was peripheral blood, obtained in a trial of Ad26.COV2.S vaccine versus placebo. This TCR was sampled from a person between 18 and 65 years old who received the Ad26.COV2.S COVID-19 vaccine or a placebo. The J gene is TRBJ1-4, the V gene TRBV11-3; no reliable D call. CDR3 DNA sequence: TGTGCCAGCAGCACCTCGTGGAAAGGTGCAACTAATGAAAAACTGTTTTTT. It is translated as CASSTSWKGATNEKLFF.